This T cell receptor beta chain was found in a study of identical twins. Study conclusions and caveats: There were fewer insertions in abundant cord blood beta clonotypes, but memory repertoires showed no such pattern. Out-of-frame TCR alpha sharing observed in monozygotic twins exceeded model estimates.

Germline trimming cut 4 bases from V and 2 bases from J; bases unmatched to any gene: 3. This CDR3 is built from 14 residues. CDR1 ENHRY and CDR2 SYGVKD come from the germline V gene. Template switching added a universal primer site, and cDNA bore unique molecular identifiers. TCRdb itself ran the 5' RACE reads through MiXCR, one entry per CDR3 protein. The sample has about 810,000 distinct CDR3 sequences; about 12% are singletons. Comments on this clonotype: Its specificity is not known.

The sample also formed part of further work on yellow fever vaccine responses in identical twins. As that study records: Twins' vaccine T cell responses reportedly seemed partly convergent and partly personalized.

Sequencing input: PBMCs. The chain combines TRBV10-3 with TRBJ2-3; TRBD1 aligns across 7 bases. This TCR came from a woman aged 18-29 years in good health. CDR3 DNA sequence: TGTGCCATCAGTGGACAGGGCTCCACAGATACGCAGTATTTT. This sequence encodes CAISGQGSTDTQYF.